The T cell receptor beta chain described here comes from a study of OX40 agonist ivuxolimab in advanced cancers. Study-wide context: About 44% of patients had received prior checkpoint inhibitor therapy. The study, taken as a whole, reports: Relatively little clonal expansion, among the lowest observed, appeared in partial responders at 0.1-3.0 mg/kg.

As concerns this clone: Antigen specificity is unknown.

Some clones are missing from TCRdb's copy, which holds only in-frame ones; the method was immunoSEQ multiplex PCR. The sample has approximately 68,000 clones, about 90% seen once. The CDR3 runs to 14 residues. CDR1 and CDR2 from the germline V gene are MNHNY and SVGAGI (reference sequence). The J segment lost 6 bases and the V segment lost 7 bases, leaving 9 bases of the junction unmatched. The chain joins TRBV6-6 to TRBJ2-1, with 7 positions matching TRBD1. The source is an adult with an advanced solid tumor such as melanoma, head and neck, liver or kidney cancer. The starting material was CD4+ or CD8+ T cells sorted from blood, obtained in a trial of the OX40 agonist ivuxolimab. The CDR3 DNA is TGTGCCAGCAACACCCAGGACAGGATCAATGAGCAGTTCTTC. It codes for CASNTQDRINEQFF.